This T cell receptor beta chain was obtained from a study of cytomegalovirus exposure and HLA in healthy donors. About this clone itself: The antigen is not known.

PCR involved 60 Vbeta and 13 Jbeta primers. In the original analysis: Counted up in a later analysis, unique TCR beta chains came to about 80 million, with around 10 million shared. Generated by immunoSEQ multiplex PCR, the TCRdb table keeps only in-frame clones and is missing some. That table is the source of V, J and clone size, and D and trimming were worked out from the DNA. Among some 250,000 clones, over 80% were seen once, and the ten largest hold approximately 5.3%. Regarding the study as a whole: Segments of the TCR beta V type were, in most cases, productive about 90% or about 30% of the time in an earlier analysis. More clonal expansion characterized HLA-associated TCR beta chains than equally common others in a later analysis. Per published accounts, TCR beta sequences correctly predicted the HLA-A and HLA-B alleles of most subjects.

Sample: PBMCs. This clonotype was sampled from a woman in her thirties or forties in good health and CMV-seropositive.

The CDR3 nucleotides read TGCGCCAGCAGCCAAGAGGCCAGGAACACCGGGGAGCTGTTTTTT. Residues: CASSQEARNTGELFF. The gene calls are TRBV4-1 and TRBJ2-2; D remains unclear. V gave up 0 bases and J gave up 1 base, with 6 bases separating them. Germline CDR1 MGHRA, CDR2 YSYEKL. The CDR3 sequence is 15 residues long.